This TCR beta chain was retrieved from a study of blood T cell repertoires in COVID-19. Study-wide background: Samples of COVID-19 (acute and convalescent) were obtained from the United States, Italy and Spain. T cells, B-cell-depleted T cells, or PBMCs provided the cDNA or gDNA that served as material.

V lost 6 bases to trimming and J lost 3 bases, with 11 bases between them. From germline, CDR1 is MNHEY and CDR2 SVGAGI. CDR3 length: 13 residues. Authors' methods: The authors estimated nucleated cell counts from reference gene primer amplification. Profiled with immunoSEQ multiplex PCR; TCRdb holds only in-frame clones, not every one. Clone size and the V and J calls come from that table; the DNA yielded D and trimming. The sample yields 400,000 to 500,000 clones, roughly 85% seen once. The specimen was peripheral blood. The clonotype was recovered from a young woman with active or convalescent COVID-19. The chain uses TRBV6-5 and TRBJ1-1; no clear D. CDR3 in DNA: TGTGCCAGCAGAATCAACCGGTACACTGAAGCTTTCTTT. This sequence encodes CASRINRYTEAFF.